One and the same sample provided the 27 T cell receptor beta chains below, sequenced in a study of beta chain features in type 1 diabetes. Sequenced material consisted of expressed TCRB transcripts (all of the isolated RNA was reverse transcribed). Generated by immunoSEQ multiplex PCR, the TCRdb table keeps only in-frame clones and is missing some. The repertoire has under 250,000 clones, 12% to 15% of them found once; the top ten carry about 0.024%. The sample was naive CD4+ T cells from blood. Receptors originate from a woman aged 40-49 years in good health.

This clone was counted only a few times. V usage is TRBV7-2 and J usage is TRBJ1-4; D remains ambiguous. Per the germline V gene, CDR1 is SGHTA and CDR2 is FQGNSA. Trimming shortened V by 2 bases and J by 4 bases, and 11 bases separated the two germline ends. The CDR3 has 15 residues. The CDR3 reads CASSLIRGVNEKLFF. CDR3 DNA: TGTGCCAGCAGCTTAATCCGCGGGGTTAATGAAAAACTGTTTTTT.

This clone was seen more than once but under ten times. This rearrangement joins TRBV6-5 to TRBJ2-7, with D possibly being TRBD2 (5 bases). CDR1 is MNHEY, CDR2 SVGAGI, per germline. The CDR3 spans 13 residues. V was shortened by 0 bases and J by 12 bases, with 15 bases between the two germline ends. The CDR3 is CASSYSGIRAWYF. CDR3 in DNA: TGTGCCAGCAGTTACTCCGGGATCCGAGCGTGGTACTTC.

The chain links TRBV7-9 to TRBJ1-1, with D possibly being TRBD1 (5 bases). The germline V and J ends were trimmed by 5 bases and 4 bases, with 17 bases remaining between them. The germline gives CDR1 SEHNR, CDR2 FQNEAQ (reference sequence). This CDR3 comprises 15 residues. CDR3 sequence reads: CASSGGEGSGTEAFF. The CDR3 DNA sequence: TGTGCCAGCAGCGGGGGGGAGGGAAGCGGCACTGAAGCTTTCTTT.

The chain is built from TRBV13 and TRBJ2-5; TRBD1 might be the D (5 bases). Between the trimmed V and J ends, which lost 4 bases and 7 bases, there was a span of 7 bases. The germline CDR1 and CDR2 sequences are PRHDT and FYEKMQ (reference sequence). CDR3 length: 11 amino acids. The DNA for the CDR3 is TGTGCCAGCAGCTCAAGGGGGACCCAGTACTTC. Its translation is CASSSRGTQYF.

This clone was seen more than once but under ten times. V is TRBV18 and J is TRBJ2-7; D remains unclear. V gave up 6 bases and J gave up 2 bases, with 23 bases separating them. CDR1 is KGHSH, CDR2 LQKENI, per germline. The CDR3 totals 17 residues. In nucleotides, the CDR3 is TGTGCCAGCTCCCCGCTCAAGGAGAGTCCACTTACCTACGAGCAGTACTTC. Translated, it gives CASSPLKESPLTYEQYF.

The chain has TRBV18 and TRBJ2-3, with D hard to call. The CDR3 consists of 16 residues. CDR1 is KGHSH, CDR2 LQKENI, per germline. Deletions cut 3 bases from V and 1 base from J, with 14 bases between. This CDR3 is CASSPRAQGGTDTQYF. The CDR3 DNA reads TGTGCCAGCTCACCTCGAGCCCAAGGAGGCACAGATACGCAGTATTTT. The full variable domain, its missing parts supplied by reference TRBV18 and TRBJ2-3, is NAGVMQNPRHLVRRRGQEARLRCSPMKGHSHVYWYRQLPEEGLKFMVYLQKENIIDESGMPKERFSAEFPKEGPSILRIQQVVRGDSAAYFCASSPRAQGGTDTQYFGPGTRLTVL.

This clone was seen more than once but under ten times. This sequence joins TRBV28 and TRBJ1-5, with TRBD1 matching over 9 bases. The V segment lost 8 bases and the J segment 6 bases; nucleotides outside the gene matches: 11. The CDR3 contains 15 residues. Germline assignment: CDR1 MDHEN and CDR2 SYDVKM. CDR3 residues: CASRWGTGSGQPQHF. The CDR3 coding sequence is TGTGCCAGCCGATGGGGGACAGGGTCAGGTCAGCCCCAGCATTTT.

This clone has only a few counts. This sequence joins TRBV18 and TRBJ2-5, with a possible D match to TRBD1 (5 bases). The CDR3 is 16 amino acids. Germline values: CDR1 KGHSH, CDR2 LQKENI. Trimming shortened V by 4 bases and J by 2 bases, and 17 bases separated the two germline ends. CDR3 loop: CASSLHVGQDQETQYF. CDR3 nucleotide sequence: TGTGCCAGCTCACTCCACGTGGGGCAGGATCAAGAGACCCAGTACTTC.

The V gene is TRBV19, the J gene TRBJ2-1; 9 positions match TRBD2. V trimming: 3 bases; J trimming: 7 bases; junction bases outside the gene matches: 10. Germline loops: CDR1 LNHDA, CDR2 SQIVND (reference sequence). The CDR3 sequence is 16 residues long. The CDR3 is CASSIRLRGGSNEQFF. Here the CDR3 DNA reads TGTGCCAGTAGTATCAGGTTGCGGGGGGGCAGTAATGAGCAGTTCTTC.

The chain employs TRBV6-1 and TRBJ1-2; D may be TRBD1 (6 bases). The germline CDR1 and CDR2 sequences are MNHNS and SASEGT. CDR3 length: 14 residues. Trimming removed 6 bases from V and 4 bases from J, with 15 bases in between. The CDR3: CASRNRDNIYGYTF. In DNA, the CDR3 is TGTGCCAGCAGAAACCGGGACAATATCTATGGCTACACCTTC.

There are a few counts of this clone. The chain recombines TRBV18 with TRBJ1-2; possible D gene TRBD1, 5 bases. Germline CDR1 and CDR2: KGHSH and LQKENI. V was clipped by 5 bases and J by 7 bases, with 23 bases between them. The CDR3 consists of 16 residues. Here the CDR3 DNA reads TGTGCCAGCTCATCTACGCGAGTTGGAGGGGAAGGTGGCTACACCTTC. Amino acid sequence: CASSSTRVGGEGGYTF.

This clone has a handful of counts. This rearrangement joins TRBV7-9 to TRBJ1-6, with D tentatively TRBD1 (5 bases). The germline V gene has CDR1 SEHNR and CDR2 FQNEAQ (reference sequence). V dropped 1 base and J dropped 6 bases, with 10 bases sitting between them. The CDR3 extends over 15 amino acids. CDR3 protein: CASSLGRGGNSPLHF. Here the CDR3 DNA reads TGTGCCAGCAGCTTAGGGAGGGGTGGTAATTCACCCCTCCACTTT.

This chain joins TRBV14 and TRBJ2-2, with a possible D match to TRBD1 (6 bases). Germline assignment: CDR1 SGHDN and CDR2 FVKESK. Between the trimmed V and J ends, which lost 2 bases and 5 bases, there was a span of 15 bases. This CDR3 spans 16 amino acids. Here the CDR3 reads CASSQLQGIGTGELFF. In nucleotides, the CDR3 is TGTGCCAGCAGCCAACTACAGGGCATCGGTACCGGGGAGCTGTTTTTT.

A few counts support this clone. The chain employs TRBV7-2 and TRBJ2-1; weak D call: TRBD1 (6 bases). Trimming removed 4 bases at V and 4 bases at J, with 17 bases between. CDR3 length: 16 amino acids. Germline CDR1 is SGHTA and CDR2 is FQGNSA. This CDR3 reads CASSSSGVSRYNEQFF. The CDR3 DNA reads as TGTGCCAGCAGCTCATCAGGGGTATCGAGATACAATGAGCAGTTCTTC.

In DNA, the CDR3 is TGCGCCAGCAGTGAGTACGAGCGGGGGGGCTACGAGCAGTACTTC. As protein: CASSEYERGGYEQYF. The chain joins TRBV10-2 to TRBJ2-7, with 10 bases identical to TRBD2. Germline CDR1 reads WSHSY; CDR2 reads SAAADI. After removal of 1 base from V and 3 bases from J, the junction contained 3 bases not matched to a gene. The length of the CDR3 is 15 residues.

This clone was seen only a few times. The CDR3 nucleotides are TGTGCCAGCCGAGGGACTTCCCCAGATACGCAGTATTTT. This sequence encodes CASRGTSPDTQYF. The V and J genes are TRBV5-4 and TRBJ2-3; D perhaps matches TRBD2 (6 bases). Germline loops: CDR1 SGHNT, CDR2 YYREEE (reference sequence). Trimming stripped 7 bases from V and 4 bases from J, with 13 bases between. The CDR3 sequence is 13 residues long.

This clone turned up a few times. CDR3 DNA sequence: TGTGCCAGCAGTCGGGACTTAGGGACAGATACGCAGTATTTT. Translating gives CASSRDLGTDTQYF. The rearrangement uses TRBV6-5 and TRBJ2-3; D might be TRBD2 (6 bases). Trimming took off 5 bases at V and 3 bases at J, with 12 bases between the two ends. Looked up from germline, CDR1 is MNHEY and CDR2 is SVGAGI. This CDR3 has 14 residues.

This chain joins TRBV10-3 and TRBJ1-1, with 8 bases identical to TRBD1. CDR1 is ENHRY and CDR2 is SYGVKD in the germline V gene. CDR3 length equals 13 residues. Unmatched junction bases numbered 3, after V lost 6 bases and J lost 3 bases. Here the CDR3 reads CAISQGADTEAFF. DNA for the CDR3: TGTGCCATCAGCCAGGGGGCCGACACTGAAGCTTTCTTT.

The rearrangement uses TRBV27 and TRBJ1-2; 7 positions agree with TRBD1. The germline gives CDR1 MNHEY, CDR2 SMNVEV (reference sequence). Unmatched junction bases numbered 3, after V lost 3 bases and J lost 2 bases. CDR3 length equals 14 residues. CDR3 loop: CASSFSQGNYGYTF. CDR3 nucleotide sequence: TGTGCCAGCAGTTTCTCACAGGGGAACTATGGCTACACCTTC.

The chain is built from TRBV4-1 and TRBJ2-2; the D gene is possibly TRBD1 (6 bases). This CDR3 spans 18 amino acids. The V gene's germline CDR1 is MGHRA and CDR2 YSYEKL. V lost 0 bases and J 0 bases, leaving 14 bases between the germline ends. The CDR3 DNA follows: TGCGCCAGCAGCCAAGAGGACTCAGGGGCAGCGAACACCGGGGAGCTGTTTTTT. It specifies CASSQEDSGAANTGELFF.

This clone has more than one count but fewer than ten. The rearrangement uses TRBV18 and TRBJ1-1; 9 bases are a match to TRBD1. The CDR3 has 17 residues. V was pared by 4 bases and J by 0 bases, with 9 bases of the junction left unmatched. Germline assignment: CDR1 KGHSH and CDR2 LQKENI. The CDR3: CASSQVPGQGLNTEAFF. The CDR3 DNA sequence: TGTGCCAGCTCACAAGTCCCGGGACAGGGACTGAACACTGAAGCTTTCTTT.

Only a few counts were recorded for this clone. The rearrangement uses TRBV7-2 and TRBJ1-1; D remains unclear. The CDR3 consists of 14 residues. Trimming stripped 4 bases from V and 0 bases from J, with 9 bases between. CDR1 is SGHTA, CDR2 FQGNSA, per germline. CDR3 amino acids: CASSSGRMNTEAFF. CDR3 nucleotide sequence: TGTGCCAGCAGCTCTGGGCGCATGAACACTGAAGCTTTCTTT.

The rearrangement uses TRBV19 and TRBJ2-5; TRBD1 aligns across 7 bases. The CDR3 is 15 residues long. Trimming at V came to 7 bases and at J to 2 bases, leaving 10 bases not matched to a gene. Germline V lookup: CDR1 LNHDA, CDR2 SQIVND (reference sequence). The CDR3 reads CASTSGTASQETQYF. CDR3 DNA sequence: TGTGCCAGTACCTCCGGGACAGCATCACAAGAGACCCAGTACTTC.

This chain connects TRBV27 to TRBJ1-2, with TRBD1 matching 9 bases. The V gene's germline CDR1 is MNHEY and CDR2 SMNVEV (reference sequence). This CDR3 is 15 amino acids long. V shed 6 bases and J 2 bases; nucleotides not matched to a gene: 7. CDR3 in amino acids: CASRPRTGENYGYTF. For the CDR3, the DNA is TGTGCCAGCAGACCTCGGACAGGGGAGAACTATGGCTACACCTTC.

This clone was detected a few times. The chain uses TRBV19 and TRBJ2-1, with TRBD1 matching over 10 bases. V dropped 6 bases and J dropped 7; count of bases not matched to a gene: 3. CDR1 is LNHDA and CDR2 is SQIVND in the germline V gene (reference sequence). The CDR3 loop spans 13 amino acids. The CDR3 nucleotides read TGTGCCAGTAGACGACAGGGGGCAAATGAGCAGTTCTTC. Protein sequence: CASRRQGANEQFF.

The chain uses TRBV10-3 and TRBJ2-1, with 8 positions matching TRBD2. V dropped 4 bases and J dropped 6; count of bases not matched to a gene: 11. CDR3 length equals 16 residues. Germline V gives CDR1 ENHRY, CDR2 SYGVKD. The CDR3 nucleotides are TGTGCCATCAGTGCCTTGGGTGCGGGGGGCCCCAATGAGCAGTTCTTC. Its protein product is CAISALGAGGPNEQFF.

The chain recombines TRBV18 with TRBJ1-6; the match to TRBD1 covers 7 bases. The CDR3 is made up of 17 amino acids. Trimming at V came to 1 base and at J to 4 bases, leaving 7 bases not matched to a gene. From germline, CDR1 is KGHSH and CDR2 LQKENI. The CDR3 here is CASSPLRDSFYNSPLHF. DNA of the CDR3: TGTGCCAGCTCACCACTTCGGGACAGCTTTTATAATTCACCCCTCCACTTT.